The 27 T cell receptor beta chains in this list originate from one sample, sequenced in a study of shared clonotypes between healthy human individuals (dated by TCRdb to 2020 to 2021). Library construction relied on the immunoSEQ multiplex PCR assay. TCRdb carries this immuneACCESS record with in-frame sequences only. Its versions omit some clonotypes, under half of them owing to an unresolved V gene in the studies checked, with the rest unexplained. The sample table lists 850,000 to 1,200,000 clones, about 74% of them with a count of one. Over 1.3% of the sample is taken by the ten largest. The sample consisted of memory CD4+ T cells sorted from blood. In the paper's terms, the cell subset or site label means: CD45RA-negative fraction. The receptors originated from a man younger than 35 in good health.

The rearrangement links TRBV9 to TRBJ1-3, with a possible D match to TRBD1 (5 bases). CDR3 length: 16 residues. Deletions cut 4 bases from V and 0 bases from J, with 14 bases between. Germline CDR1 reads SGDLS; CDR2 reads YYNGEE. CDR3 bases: TGTGCCAGCAGCCCTAGTAGGGACCTCTCTGGAAACACCATATATTTT. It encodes CASSPSRDLSGNTIYF.

The CDR3 here is CASSEGPKETQYF. CDR3 bases: TGTGCCAGCAGCGAGGGTCCGAAAGAGACCCAGTACTTC. This chain links TRBV9 with TRBJ2-5; D not resolved. V was trimmed by 3 bases and J by 3 bases, leaving 9 bases between them. Germline V lookup: CDR1 SGDLS, CDR2 YYNGEE. This CDR3 is built from 13 residues. Combining the CDR3 with reference TRBV9 and TRBJ2-5 gives the whole variable domain DSGVTQTPKHLITATGQRVTLRCSPRSGDLSVYWYQQSLDQGLQFLIQYYNGEERAKGNILERFSAQQFPDLHSELNLSSLELGDSALYFCASSEGPKETQYFGPGTRLLVL.

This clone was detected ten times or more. The CDR3 bases are TGTGCCAGCAGCAGGGGGGCCACAGGTTCGTCTGGCTACACCTTC. Its translation: CASSRGATGSSGYTF. The chain uses TRBV11-2 and TRBJ1-2, with TRBD1 as a possible D gene (6 bases). The length of the CDR3 is 15 residues. V was clipped by 5 bases and J by 7 bases, with 20 bases between them. Germline V gene data show CDR1 as SGHAT and CDR2 as FQNNGV. The variable domain in full, completed from reference TRBV11-2 and TRBJ1-2, reads EAGVAQSPRYKIIEKRQSVAFWCNPISGHATLYWYQQILGQGPKLLIQFQNNGVVDDSQLPKDRFSAERLKGVDSTLKIQPAKLEDSAVYLCASSRGATGSSGYTFGSGTRLTVV.

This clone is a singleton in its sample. The DNA for the CDR3 is TGCGCCAGCGGCCCTGCAGGGGGACTTAACTATGGCTACACCTTC. It specifies CASGPAGGLNYGYTF. The chain joins TRBV4-1 to TRBJ1-2; 7 bases match TRBD1. Germline CDR1 MGHRA, CDR2 YSYEKL. V was clipped by 8 bases and J by 1 base; unmatched bases: 10. This CDR3 has 15 residues.

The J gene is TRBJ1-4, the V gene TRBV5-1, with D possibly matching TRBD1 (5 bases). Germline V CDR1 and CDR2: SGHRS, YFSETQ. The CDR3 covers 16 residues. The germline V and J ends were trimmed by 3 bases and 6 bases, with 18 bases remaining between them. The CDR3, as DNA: TGCGCCAGCAGCTGGATCTCCGGGGGAGGGGATGAAAAACTGTTTTTT. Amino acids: CASSWISGGGDEKLFF.

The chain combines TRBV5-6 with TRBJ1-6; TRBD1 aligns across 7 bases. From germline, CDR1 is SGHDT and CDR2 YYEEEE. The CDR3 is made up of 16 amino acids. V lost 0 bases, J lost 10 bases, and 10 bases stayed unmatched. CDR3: CASSLGTGDAWSPLHF. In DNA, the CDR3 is TGTGCCAGCAGCTTGGGTACAGGGGACGCATGGTCACCCCTCCACTTT.

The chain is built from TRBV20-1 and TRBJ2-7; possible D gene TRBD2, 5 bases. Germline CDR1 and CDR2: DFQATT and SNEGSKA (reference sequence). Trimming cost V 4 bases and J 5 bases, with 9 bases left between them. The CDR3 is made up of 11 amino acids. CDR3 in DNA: TGCAGTGCTAAGTGGGGAGACGAGCAGTACTTC. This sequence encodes CSAKWGDEQYF.

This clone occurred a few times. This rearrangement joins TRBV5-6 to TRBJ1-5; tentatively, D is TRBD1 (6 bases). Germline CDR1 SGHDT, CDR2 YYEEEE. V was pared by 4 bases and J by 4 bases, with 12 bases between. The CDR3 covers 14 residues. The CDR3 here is CASSRGGLNQPQHF. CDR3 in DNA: TGTGCCAGCAGCCGGGGGGGCTTAAATCAGCCCCAGCATTTT.

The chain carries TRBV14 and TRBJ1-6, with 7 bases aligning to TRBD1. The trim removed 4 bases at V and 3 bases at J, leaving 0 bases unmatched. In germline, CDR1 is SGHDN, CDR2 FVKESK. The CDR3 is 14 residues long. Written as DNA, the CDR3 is TGTGCCAGCAGCCGGACAGGCTATAATTCACCCCTCCACTTT. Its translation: CASSRTGYNSPLHF.

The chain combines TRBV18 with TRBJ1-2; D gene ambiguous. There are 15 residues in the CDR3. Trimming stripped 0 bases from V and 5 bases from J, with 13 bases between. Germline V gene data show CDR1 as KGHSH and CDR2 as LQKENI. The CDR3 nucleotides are TGTGCCAGCTCACCACCCAGCCTCTTCCTATATGGCTACACCTTC. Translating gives CASSPPSLFLYGYTF. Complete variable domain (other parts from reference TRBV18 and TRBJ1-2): NAGVMQNPRHLVRRRGQEARLRCSPMKGHSHVYWYRQLPEEGLKFMVYLQKENIIDESGMPKERFSAEFPKEGPSILRIQQVVRGDSAAYFCASSPPSLFLYGYTFGSGTRLTVV.

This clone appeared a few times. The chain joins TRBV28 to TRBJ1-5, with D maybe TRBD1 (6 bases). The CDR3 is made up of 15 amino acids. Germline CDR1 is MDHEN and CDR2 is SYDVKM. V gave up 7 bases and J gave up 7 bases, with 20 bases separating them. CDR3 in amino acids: CASILSGGRGQPQHF. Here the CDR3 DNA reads TGTGCCAGCATCCTAAGCGGGGGGCGCGGACAGCCCCAGCATTTT.

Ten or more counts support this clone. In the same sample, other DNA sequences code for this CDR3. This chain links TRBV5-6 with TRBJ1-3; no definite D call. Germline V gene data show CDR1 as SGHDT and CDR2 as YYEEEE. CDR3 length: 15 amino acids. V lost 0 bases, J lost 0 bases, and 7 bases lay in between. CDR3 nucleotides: TGTGCCAGCAGCTTGGTGGCCAGCTCTGGAAACACCATATATTTT. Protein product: CASSLVASSGNTIYF.

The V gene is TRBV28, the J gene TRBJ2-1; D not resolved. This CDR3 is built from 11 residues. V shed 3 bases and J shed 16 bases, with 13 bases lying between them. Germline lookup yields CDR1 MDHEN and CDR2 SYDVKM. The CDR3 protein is CASSFSGPYFF. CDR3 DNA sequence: TGTGCCAGCAGTTTTTCGGGCCCGTACTTCTTC.

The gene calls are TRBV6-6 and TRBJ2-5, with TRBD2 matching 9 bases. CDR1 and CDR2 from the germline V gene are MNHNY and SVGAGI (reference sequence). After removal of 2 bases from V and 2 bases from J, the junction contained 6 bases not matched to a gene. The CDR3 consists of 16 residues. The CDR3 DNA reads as TGTGCCAGCAGTTACGTCCTAGCGGGGAGACAAGAGACCCAGTACTTC. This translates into CASSYVLAGRQETQYF.

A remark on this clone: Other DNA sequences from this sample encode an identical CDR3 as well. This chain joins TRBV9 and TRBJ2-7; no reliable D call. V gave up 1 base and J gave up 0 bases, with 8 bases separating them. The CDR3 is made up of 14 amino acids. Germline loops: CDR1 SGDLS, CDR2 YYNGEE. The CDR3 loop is CASSVSPVSYEQYF. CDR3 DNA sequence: TGTGCCAGCAGCGTAAGTCCAGTCTCCTACGAGCAGTACTTC.

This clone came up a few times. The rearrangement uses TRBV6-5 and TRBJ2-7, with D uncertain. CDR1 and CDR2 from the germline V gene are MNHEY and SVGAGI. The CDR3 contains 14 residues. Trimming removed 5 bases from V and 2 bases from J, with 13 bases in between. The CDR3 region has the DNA TGTGCCAGCAGTCGTCATCAACCCCCCTACGAGCAGTACTTC. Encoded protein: CASSRHQPPYEQYF.

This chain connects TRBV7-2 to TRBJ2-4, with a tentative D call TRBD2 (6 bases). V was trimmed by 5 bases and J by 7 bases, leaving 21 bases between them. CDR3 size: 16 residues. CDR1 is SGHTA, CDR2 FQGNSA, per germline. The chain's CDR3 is CASSPETRLGGNIQYF. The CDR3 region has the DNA TGTGCCAGCAGCCCCGAGACGAGGCTCGGGGGTAACATTCAGTACTTC.

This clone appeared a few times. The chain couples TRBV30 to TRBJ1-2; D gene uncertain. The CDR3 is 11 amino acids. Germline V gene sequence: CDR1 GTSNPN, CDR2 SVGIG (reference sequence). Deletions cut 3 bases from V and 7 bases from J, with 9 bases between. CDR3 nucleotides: TGTGCCTGGAGGGAAGGTAGTGGCTACACCTTC. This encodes CAWREGSGYTF.

This chain's CDR3 is CASSPRPKSGVSTDTQYF. CDR3 nucleotide sequence: TGTGCCAGCAGTCCCAGACCTAAAAGCGGGGTCAGCACAGATACGCAGTATTTT. The chain combines TRBV27 with TRBJ2-3, with 7 positions matching TRBD2. The J segment lost 0 bases and the V segment lost 5 bases, leaving 14 bases of the junction unmatched. The germline CDR1 and CDR2 sequences are MNHEY and SMNVEV (reference sequence). The CDR3 has 18 amino acids.

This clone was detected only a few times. The CDR3 spells CSVEPRTGHGYTF. CDR3 bases: TGCAGCGTTGAGCCCCGGACAGGGCATGGCTACACCTTC. The chain couples TRBV29-1 to TRBJ1-2, with 8 bases matching TRBD1. The J segment lost 6 bases and the V segment lost 3 bases, leaving 6 bases of the junction unmatched. The CDR3 contains 13 residues. CDR1 is SQVTM, CDR2 ANQGSEA, per germline.

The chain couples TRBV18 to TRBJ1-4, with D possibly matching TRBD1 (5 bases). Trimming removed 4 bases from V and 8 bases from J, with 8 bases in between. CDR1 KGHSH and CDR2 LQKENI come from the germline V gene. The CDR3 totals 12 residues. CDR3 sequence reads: CASSRGVEKLFF. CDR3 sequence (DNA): TGTGCCAGCTCACGAGGGGTAGAAAAACTGTTTTTT.

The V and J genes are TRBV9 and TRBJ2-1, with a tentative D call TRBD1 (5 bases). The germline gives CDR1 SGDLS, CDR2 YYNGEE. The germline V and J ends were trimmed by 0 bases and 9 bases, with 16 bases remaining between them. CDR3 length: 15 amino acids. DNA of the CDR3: TGTGCCAGCAGCGTAGATACAGGTCCTACAACTGAGCAGTTCTTC. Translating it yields CASSVDTGPTTEQFF.

CDR3 region: CASSPRGDTDTQYF. For the CDR3, the DNA is TGTGCCAGCAGCCCCAGAGGGGACACAGATACGCAGTATTTT. The J gene is TRBJ2-3, the V gene TRBV7-9; D may correspond to TRBD1 or TRBD2 (5 bases each). CDR1 SEHNR and CDR2 FQNEAQ come from the germline V gene (reference sequence). Trimming took off 5 bases at V and 2 bases at J, with 11 bases between the two ends. CDR3 length: 14 residues.

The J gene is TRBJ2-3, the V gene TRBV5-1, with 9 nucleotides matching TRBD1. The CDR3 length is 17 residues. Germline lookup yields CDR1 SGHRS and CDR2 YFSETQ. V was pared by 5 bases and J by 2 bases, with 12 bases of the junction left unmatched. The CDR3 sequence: CASSRTGVVRATDTQYF. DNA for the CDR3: TGCGCCAGCAGTCGGACAGGGGTAGTCCGTGCCACAGATACGCAGTATTTT.

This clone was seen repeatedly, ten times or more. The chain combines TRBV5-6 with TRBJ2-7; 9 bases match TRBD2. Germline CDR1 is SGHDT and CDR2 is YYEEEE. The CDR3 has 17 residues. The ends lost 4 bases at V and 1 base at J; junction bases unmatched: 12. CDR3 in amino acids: CASSPARGGGPSYEQYF. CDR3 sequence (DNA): TGTGCCAGCAGCCCCGCCCGCGGGGGGGGGCCTTCCTACGAGCAGTACTTC.

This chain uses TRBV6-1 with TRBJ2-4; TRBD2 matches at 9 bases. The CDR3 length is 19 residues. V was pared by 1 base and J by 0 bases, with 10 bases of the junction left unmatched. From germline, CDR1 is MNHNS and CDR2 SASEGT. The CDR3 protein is CASSEEGMAGGVAKNIQYF. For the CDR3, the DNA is TGTGCCAGCAGTGAAGAGGGGATGGCGGGAGGGGTAGCCAAAAACATTCAGTACTTC.

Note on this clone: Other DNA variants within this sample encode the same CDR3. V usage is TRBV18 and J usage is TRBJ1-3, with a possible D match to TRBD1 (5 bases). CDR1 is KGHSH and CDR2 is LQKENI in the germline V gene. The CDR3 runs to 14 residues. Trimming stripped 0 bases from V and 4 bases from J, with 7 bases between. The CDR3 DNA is TGTGCCAGCTCACCACCTAGGGGAGGAAACACCATATATTTT. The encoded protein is CASSPPRGGNTIYF.